The rows below give T cell receptor beta chains drawn from one sample of a study of cytomegalovirus exposure and HLA in healthy donors. Here immunoSEQ multiplex PCR was the method, and the copy in TCRdb shows in-frame clones only, minus some. The table has 150,000 to 200,000 clones, approximately 80% seen once. The sequencing sample was made of PBMCs. The receptors originated from a male donor in good health and CMV-seronegative. CDR3s include the opening cysteine and the closing phenylalanine or tryptophan. Fields, in order: CDR3 length, J gene, D gene, clone size, V gene, CDR3 protein, CDR3 DNA. A D gene is named only where the DNA matches it firmly. Only part of the rows carry a size: once, few, many, or a class if the clone is expanded.

>15|TRBJ1-1|TRBD1|.|TRBV13
CASSLLGRGQGRAFF
TGTGCCAGCAGCTTATTGGGTCGGGGACAGGGGCGAGCTTTCTTT
>15|TRBJ2-7|.|.|TRBV6-5
CASNPTDQGAYEQYF
TGTGCCAGCAACCCGACAGACCAAGGAGCCTACGAGCAGTACTTC
>14|TRBJ2-1|TRBD1|once|TRBV27
CASSLGTGENEQFF
TGTGCCAGCAGTCTCGGGACAGGGGAGAATGAGCAGTTCTTC
>13|TRBJ2-2|.|.|TRBV19
CASSITVIGELFF
TGTGCCAGTAGTATAACGGTGATCGGGGAGCTGTTTTTT
>18|TRBJ2-3|TRBD1|.|TRBV5-6
CASSSSPMGQSSTDTQYF
TGTGCCAGCAGCAGCTCGCCAATGGGACAGTCTAGCACAGATACGCAGTATTTT
>15|TRBJ2-7|.|once|TRBV7-8
CASTQLMGASGEQYF
TGTGCCAGCACCCAACTTATGGGGGCGTCGGGGGAGCAGTACTTC
>15|TRBJ2-1|TRBD2|.|TRBV30
CAWSVGSGSLNEQFF
TGTGCCTGGAGTGTAGGTAGCGGGAGTTTGAATGAGCAGTTCTTC
>14|TRBJ2-4|.|.|TRBV6-4
CASSDPGLGNIQYF
TGTGCCAGCAGTGATCCAGGGTTAGGGAACATTCAGTACTTC
>15|TRBJ2-1|TRBD2|.|TRBV4-2
CASSQDRAASGRKFF
TGTGCCAGCAGCCAAGATCGGGCGGCTAGCGGGAGGAAGTTCTTC
>13|TRBJ1-2|TRBD1|.|TRBV27
CASSFSAGGGYTF
TGTGCCAGCAGTTTCTCGGCAGGGGGAGGCTACACCTTC
>13|TRBJ1-1|.|.|TRBV6-1
CASSLQGNTEAFF
TGTGCCAGCAGTTTACAGGGGAACACTGAAGCTTTCTTT
>16|TRBJ2-4|.|.|TRBV7-9
CASSSLRVQGVDIQYF
TGTGCCAGCAGCTCACTCCGGGTTCAAGGGGTGGACATTCAGTACTTC
>13|TRBJ2-7|TRBD1|.|TRBV18
CASSLDRGYEQYF
TGTGCCAGCTCACTGGACAGGGGCTACGAGCAGTACTTC
>13|TRBJ1-2|.|.|TRBV2
CASNRQADYGYTF
TGTGCCAGCAACCGACAGGCGGACTATGGCTACACCTTC
>15|TRBJ1-2|TRBD1|once|TRBV2
CASSDQTGEWDGYTF
TGTGCCAGCAGCGATCAGACAGGGGAGTGGGATGGCTACACCTTC
>16|TRBJ2-3|TRBD2|.|TRBV7-9
CASSLLETSDTDTQYF
TGTGCCAGCAGCTTACTCGAGACTAGCGACACAGATACGCAGTATTTT
>17|TRBJ1-2|.|few|TRBV11-2
CASSSTRGQTSSYGYTF
TGTGCCAGCAGCTCTACGCGAGGCCAGACGAGTAGTTATGGCTACACCTTC
>14|TRBJ1-3|.|.|TRBV7-2
CASSVFGQRDTIYF
TGTGCCAGCAGCGTTTTCGGACAGAGAGACACCATATATTTT
>15|TRBJ2-7|.|few|TRBV4-3
CASRTVDRRDYEQYF
TGCGCCAGCAGGACTGTCGACAGGCGTGACTACGAGCAGTACTTC
>15|TRBJ2-1|TRBD2|.|TRBV7-6
CASSQGLAGNNEQFF
TGTGCCAGCAGCCAGGGACTAGCGGGCAACAATGAGCAGTTCTTC
>15|TRBJ1-1|.|.|TRBV29-1
CSVEESGGWGTEAFF
TGCAGCGTTGAAGAGTCGGGGGGGTGGGGCACTGAAGCTTTCTTT
>13|TRBJ2-7|.|.|TRBV12-5
CASGPTGRPRQYF
TGTGCTAGTGGCCCAACAGGCCGGCCGAGGCAGTACTTC
>13|TRBJ2-1|.|few|TRBV2
CASSEGVGSEQFF
TGTGCCAGCAGTGAAGGGGTGGGGAGTGAGCAGTTCTTC
>16|TRBJ2-2|.|.|TRBV15
CATSRVGAIRHGELFF
TGTGCCACCAGCAGAGTTGGGGCCATTCGGCACGGGGAGCTGTTTTTT
>13|TRBJ2-5|TRBD1|.|TRBV7-2
CASSLDRAREQYF
TGTGCCAGCAGCTTGGACAGGGCTAGGGAGCAGTACTTC
>12|TRBJ2-7|.|few|TRBV30
CAWSRGSYEQYF
TGTGCCTGGAGCCGAGGATCCTACGAGCAGTACTTC
>14|TRBJ1-5|.|once|TRBV6-5
CASSYGGAGQPQHF
TGTGCCAGCAGTTACGGGGGGGCGGGTCAGCCCCAGCATTTT
>15|TRBJ1-5|.|.|TRBV6-4
CASSEAVGANQPQHF
TGTGCCAGCAGTGAGGCGGTTGGGGCCAATCAGCCCCAGCATTTT
>12|TRBJ2-7|.|few|TRBV28
CASSLYRYEQYF
TGTGCCAGCAGTCTTTATCGGTACGAGCAGTACTTC
>16|TRBJ2-4|.|.|TRBV19
CASSIGGTTGKNIQYF
TGTGCCAGTAGTATCGGGGGGACAACGGGCAAAAACATTCAGTACTTC
>16|TRBJ2-1|TRBD2|.|TRBV29-1
CSVVGPGRGARNEQFF
TGCAGCGTTGTAGGGCCGGGGCGGGGGGCGAGGAATGAGCAGTTCTTC
>14|TRBJ1-5|TRBD1|few|TRBV19
CASKGTGLNQPQHF
TGTGCCAGTAAGGGGACAGGCCTGAATCAGCCCCAGCATTTT
>14|TRBJ1-5|.|.|TRBV19
CASSIEQGNQPQHF
TGTGCCAGTAGTATAGAACAGGGAAATCAGCCCCAGCATTTT
>16|TRBJ1-1|.|.|TRBV2
CASSEGGRRRDTEAFF
TGTGCCAGCAGTGAGGGGGGGCGGAGAAGGGACACTGAAGCTTTCTTT
>16|TRBJ1-6|TRBD1|.|TRBV7-8
CASSLVSGTGGSPLHF
TGTGCCAGCAGCTTAGTCTCAGGGACAGGGGGTTCACCCCTCCACTTT
>13|TRBJ2-1|.|.|TRBV11-3
CASSEASENEQFF
TGTGCCAGCAGCGAAGCTAGCGAGAATGAGCAGTTCTTC
>16|TRBJ2-7|TRBD2|.|TRBV6-5
CASSYLPGGADYEQYF
TGTGCCAGCAGTTACCTCCCCGGGGGGGCTGACTACGAGCAGTACTTC
>12|TRBJ2-4|.|.|TRBV28
CASRGARDIQYF
TGTGCCAGTCGGGGGGCGAGGGACATTCAGTACTTC
>18|TRBJ1-1|.|.|TRBV2
CASSETPPGTPQNTEAFF
TGTGCCAGCAGTGAAACCCCCCCTGGGACACCTCAGAACACTGAAGCTTTCTTT
>18|TRBJ2-7|TRBD2|.|TRBV6-1
CASSEGAGVSGSSYEQYF
TGTGCCAGCAGTGAGGGAGCGGGGGTATCCGGAAGCTCCTACGAGCAGTACTTC
>16|TRBJ2-6|.|.|TRBV5-1
CASSSHGGSGANVLTF
TGCGCCAGCAGCTCACACGGGGGCTCTGGGGCCAACGTCCTGACTTTC
>13|TRBJ1-1|TRBD1|.|TRBV5-1
CASSYGTVDEAFF
TGCGCCAGCAGCTACGGGACAGTAGATGAAGCTTTCTTT
>15|TRBJ2-7|TRBD2|.|TRBV7-6
CASSQTSGGTYEQYF
TGTGCCAGCAGTCAGACTAGCGGGGGTACCTACGAGCAGTACTTC
>16|TRBJ2-3|TRBD1|.|TRBV5-4
CASSLAPGQGRDTQYF
TGTGCCAGCAGCTTGGCCCCGGGACAGGGAAGAGATACGCAGTATTTT
>13|TRBJ1-2|.|.|TRBV9
CASSGTANYGYTF
TGTGCCAGCAGCGGGACTGCTAACTATGGCTACACCTTC
>13|TRBJ1-1|.|.|TRBV7-6
CASSQGGNTEAFF
TGTGCCAGCAGCCAAGGGGGGAACACTGAAGCTTTCTTT
>15|TRBJ2-1|TRBD2|.|TRBV28
CASSFGLAGGFEQFF
TGTGCCAGCAGTTTCGGACTAGCGGGAGGCTTTGAGCAGTTCTTC
>16|TRBJ1-1|.|.|TRBV7-8
CASSSIPDRTNTEAFF
TGTGCCAGCAGCTCAATACCCGACAGGACGAACACTGAAGCTTTCTTT
>15|TRBJ2-5|.|.|TRBV18
CASSPDSSMYETQYF
TGTGCCAGCTCACCAGACAGTAGTATGTATGAGACCCAGTACTTC
>15|TRBJ1-1|TRBD1|.|TRBV6-5
CASTGAGQGSTEAFF
TGTGCCAGCACCGGAGCCGGACAGGGGTCCACTGAAGCTTTCTTT
>16|TRBJ1-2|TRBD1|.|TRBV7-6
CASSSTIGQGPYGYTF
TGTGCCAGCAGCTCGACTATTGGACAGGGCCCCTATGGCTACACCTTC
>15|TRBJ2-5|.|once|TRBV27
CASSDRQDPPETQYF
TGTGCCAGCAGCGATAGACAGGACCCCCCAGAGACCCAGTACTTC